The source of this T cell receptor (beta chain) is a study of CD8+ T cells in alopecia areata. This clone was detected only a few times. What it recognizes is unknown. The treatment was: oral pan-JAK inhibitor, 5-10 mg twice daily. Extraction of RNA preceded its reverse transcription into cDNA, which served as the sequencing template. The protocol was immunoSEQ multiplex PCR, while the TCRdb copy is restricted to in-frame clones and leaves out a portion. The table includes about 88,000 clones, around 47% detected once. Findings and limits, study-wide: TCRs were shared less clearly across patients than in mice, possibly for HLA-related reasons. Scalp and blood samples kept many expanded lesional clones throughout tofacitinib.

The receptor was isolated from a human donor with alopecia areata. Here the sequenced sample was CD8+ T cells sorted from blood, taken at week 24, from a patient treated with tofacitinib.

Here the CDR3 reads CASSLAQELFF. CDR3 DNA sequence: TGTGCCAGCAGCTTAGCGCAGGAGCTGTTTTTT. V is TRBV7-6 and J is TRBJ2-2, with D hard to call. Germline CDR1 reads SGHVS; CDR2 reads FNYEAQ. The CDR3 is 11 amino acids. Between the trimmed V and J ends, which lost 0 bases and 10 bases, there was a span of 3 bases.